This T cell receptor beta chain was obtained from a study of Graves' ophthalmopathy and Graves' hyperthyroidism. On the study more broadly: Prior to any treatment, peripheral blood was collected at the time of initial diagnosis.

The CDR3 runs to 15 residues. The ends lost 10 bases at V and 5 bases at J; junction bases unmatched: 12. CDR1 ENHRY and CDR2 SYGVKD come from the germline V gene. This clonotype was recorded many times. Amplified material comprised TCR beta CDR3 regions derived from RNA transcripts. HTBI primers were used in a first-round RT-PCR, which preceded a second-round multiplex PCR. TCRdb re-derived calls from the multiplex PCR reads in MiXCR, one entry per CDR3 protein. Among 650,000 to 900,000 distinct CDR3 sequences, 35% to 50% were seen once, and the ten largest hold 44%. The sequence came from an adult man with Graves' ophthalmopathy. Sample: peripheral blood. The chain is built from TRBV10-3 and TRBJ2-5; 11 bases line up with TRBD1. The CDR3 loop is CATGDRGSGKETQYF. In DNA form, the CDR3 reads TGTGCCACCGGGGACAGGGGGAGCGGTAAGGAGACCCAGTACTTC.